Listed below are T cell receptor beta chains from one sample, sequenced in a study of cytomegalovirus exposure and HLA in healthy donors. Clones were sequenced by immunoSEQ multiplex PCR, and TCRdb holds only the in-frame ones, with some missing. The sample lists some 49,000 clones; about 93% were seen once. The sequenced material came from PBMCs. These receptors all come from a young woman in good health and CMV-seropositive. The CDR3 runs from the conserved cysteine through the conserved F or W. Each record gives: J gene, D gene, clone size, V gene, CDR3 protein, CDR3 DNA. A D gene is named only where the DNA matches it firmly. A row's size may be missing; if present it is once, few, many or a size class.

TRBJ2-5 | TRBD2 | . | TRBV27 | CASSLRASGRVGETQYF | TGTGCCAGCAGTTTGAGAGCTAGCGGGAGGGTCGGGGAGACCCAGTACTTC
TRBJ2-7 | . | . | TRBV7-9 | CASSPQDYEQYF | TGTGCCAGCAGCCCTCAGGATTACGAGCAGTACTTC
TRBJ2-2 | TRBD2 | . | TRBV28 | CASSSPAGGTGELFF | TGTGCCAGCAGTTCACCAGCGGGAGGCACCGGGGAGCTGTTTTTT
TRBJ2-1 | TRBD2 | . | TRBV2 | CASWGLPYNEQFF | TGTGCCAGCTGGGGACTACCATACAATGAGCAGTTCTTC
TRBJ2-1 | TRBD2 | few | TRBV7-9 | CASSPLKAGATRFF | TGTGCCAGCAGCCCTCTTAAGGCGGGAGCCACACGGTTCTTC
TRBJ1-2 | TRBD1 | . | TRBV10-3 | CAIRGQNYGYTF | TGTGCCATCAGGGGACAGAACTATGGCTACACCTTC
TRBJ2-1 | TRBD2 | . | TRBV11-3 | CASSLDGLAGHNEQFF | TGTGCCAGCAGCTTAGACGGACTAGCGGGACACAATGAGCAGTTCTTC
TRBJ2-7 | . | . | TRBV30 | CAWSLPPGLYEQYF | TGTGCCTGGAGTCTACCTCCTGGACTCTACGAGCAGTACTTC
TRBJ1-5 | . | . | TRBV19 | CASSSQGINQPQHF | TGTGCCAGTAGTTCACAGGGAATCAATCAGCCCCAGCATTTT
TRBJ2-3 | TRBD2 | . | TRBV5-1 | CASSLPPTSVLPDTQYF | TGCGCCAGCAGCTTGCCCCCTACTAGCGTTCTCCCAGATACGCAGTATTTT
TRBJ2-3 | TRBD2 | . | TRBV5-4 | CASSLRTSGPTDTQYF | TGTGCCAGCAGCTTGCGGACTAGCGGACCCACAGATACGCAGTATTTT
TRBJ2-7 | . | . | TRBV30 | CAWSWQGPYEQYF | TGTGCCTGGAGTTGGCAGGGGCCCTACGAGCAGTACTTC
TRBJ2-7 | TRBD2 | . | TRBV14 | CASSRSGSYYEQYF | TGTGCCAGCAGCCGGAGCGGGAGCTATTACGAGCAGTACTTC